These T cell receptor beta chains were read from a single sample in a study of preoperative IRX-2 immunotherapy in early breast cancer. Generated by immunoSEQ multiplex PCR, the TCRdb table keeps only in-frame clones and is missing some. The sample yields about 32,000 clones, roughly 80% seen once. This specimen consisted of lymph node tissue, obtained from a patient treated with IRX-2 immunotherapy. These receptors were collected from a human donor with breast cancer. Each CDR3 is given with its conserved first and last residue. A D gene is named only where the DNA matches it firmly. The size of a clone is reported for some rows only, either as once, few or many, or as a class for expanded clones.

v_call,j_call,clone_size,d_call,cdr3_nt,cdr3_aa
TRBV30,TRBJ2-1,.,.,TGTGCCTCAATCCGCCGGGGACTCAATGAGCAGTTCTTC,CASIRRGLNEQFF
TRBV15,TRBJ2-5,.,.,TGTGCCACCAGCAGAGGGTGGGTAGGAGAGACCCAGTACTTC,CATSRGWVGETQYF
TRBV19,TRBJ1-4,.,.,TGTGCCAGTAGTATTCAGGGCGTTAATGAAAAACTGTTTTTT,CASSIQGVNEKLFF
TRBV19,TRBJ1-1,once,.,TGTGCCAGTAGCCAGTATACAAAGGGCGTAGCGAACACTGAAGCTTTCTTT,CASSQYTKGVANTEAFF
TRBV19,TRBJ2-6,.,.,TGTGCCAGTAGTATCAGGGGTGCTGGGGCCAACGTCCTGACTTTC,CASSIRGAGANVLTF
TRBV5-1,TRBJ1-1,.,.,TGCGCCAGCAGCTTGTACCAGACTAACACTGAAGCTTTCTTT,CASSLYQTNTEAFF
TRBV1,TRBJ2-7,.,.,TGCGCCAGCAGCCAAGAAAGACGACAGGGGGGATACGAGCAGTACTTC,CASSQERRQGGYEQYF
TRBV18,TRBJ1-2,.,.,TGTGCCAGCTCACCACCGACCGGGGCCCGGTATGGCTACACCTTC,CASSPPTGARYGYTF
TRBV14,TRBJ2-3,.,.,TGTGCCAGCAGCCAAGGGGAAGCCAGAGGTTGGACAGATACGCAGTATTTT,CASSQGEARGWTDTQYF
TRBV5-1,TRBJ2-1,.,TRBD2,TGCGCCAGCAGCTTGTGGACTAGCGGGAGGGGTGAGCAGTTCTTC,CASSLWTSGRGEQFF
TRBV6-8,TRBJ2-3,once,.,TGTGCCAGCAGCCCAATGGGGGCAGGGAGAACAGATACGCAGTATTTT,CASSPMGAGRTDTQYF
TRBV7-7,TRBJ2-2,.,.,TGTGCCAGCAGCCCCCCGGGGTGGGACACCGGGGAGCTGTTTTTT,CASSPPGWDTGELFF
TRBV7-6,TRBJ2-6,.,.,TGTGCCAGCAGCTTAGTTATTTCTACCAACGTCCTGACTTTC,CASSLVISTNVLTF
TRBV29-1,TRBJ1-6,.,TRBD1,TGCAGCGTGGGACAGGGGAAGAATTCACCCCTCCACTTT,CSVGQGKNSPLHF
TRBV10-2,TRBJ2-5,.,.,TGCGCCAGCAGAGACAATCAAGAGACCCAGTACTTC,CASRDNQETQYF
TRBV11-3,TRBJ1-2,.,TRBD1,TGTGCCAGCAGCCCGGACAGGGCCGGGGGTTATGGCTACACCTTC,CASSPDRAGGYGYTF
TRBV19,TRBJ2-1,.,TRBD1,TGTGCCAGTAGTATAGACGAGGACAGGAGCTCCTACAATGAGCAGTTCTTC,CASSIDEDRSSYNEQFF
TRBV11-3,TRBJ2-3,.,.,TGTGCCAGCAGCTTGGGGCAGAGCACAGATACGCAGTATTTT,CASSLGQSTDTQYF
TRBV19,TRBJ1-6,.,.,TGTGCCAGTAGTATCACCCAGCCTCCAAGGTCACCCCTCCACTTT,CASSITQPPRSPLHF
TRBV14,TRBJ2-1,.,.,TGTGCCAGCAGCCAAGAAACAACCTACAAAGGGCAGTTCTTC,CASSQETTYKGQFF
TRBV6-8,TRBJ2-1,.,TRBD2,TGTGCCAGCAGTTACTCTTTGCGGGAGGGGTATGAGCAGTTCTTC,CASSYSLREGYEQFF
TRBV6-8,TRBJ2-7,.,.,TGTGCCAGCAGGAGGACCGGGGGCTACGAGCAGTACTTC,CASRRTGGYEQYF
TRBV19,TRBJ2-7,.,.,TGTGCCAGGGGAACAGAGAAATCCTACGAGCAGTACTTC,CARGTEKSYEQYF
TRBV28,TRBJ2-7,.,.,TGTGCCAGCGGCTGGGACCTCTCCTACGAGCAGTACTTC,CASGWDLSYEQYF
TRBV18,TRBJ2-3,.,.,TGTGCCAGCTCACCAACCCCAGATACGCAGTATTTT,CASSPTPDTQYF
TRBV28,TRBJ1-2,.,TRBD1,TGTGCCAGCAGACAAACAGGGGGCTATGGCTACACCTTC,CASRQTGGYGYTF
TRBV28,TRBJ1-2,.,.,TGTGCCAGCCTTGAGACAGCCTCTAGGGCGTTTTATGGCTACACCTTC,CASLETASRAFYGYTF
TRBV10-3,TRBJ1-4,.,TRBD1,TGTGCCATCAGTGAGTCGACAGGGGAAGAGGCAAAACTGTTTTTT,CAISESTGEEAKLFF
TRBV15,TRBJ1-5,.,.,TGTGCCACCAGCAGAGATATGGCTGGAGGCAATCAGCCCCAGCATTTT,CATSRDMAGGNQPQHF
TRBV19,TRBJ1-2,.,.,TGTGCCAGTAGTATGCAAGAAGCTAACTATGGCTACACCTTC,CASSMQEANYGYTF
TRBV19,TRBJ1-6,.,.,TGTGCCAGTCGGGCCCGGACGATAAGTTATAATTCACCCCTCCACTTT,CASRARTISYNSPLHF
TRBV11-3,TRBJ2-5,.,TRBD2,TGTGCCAGCAGCTTAGTTCTAGCGGGGGTGGGTGAGACCCAGTACTTC,CASSLVLAGVGETQYF
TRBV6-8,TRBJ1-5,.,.,TGTGCCAGCAGTTACCTTCCTGGGCAGGGAGATCAGCCCCAGCATTTT,CASSYLPGQGDQPQHF
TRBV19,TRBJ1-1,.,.,TGTGCCAGTAGGTATCCTGGTCAGACTGAAGCTTTCTTT,CASRYPGQTEAFF
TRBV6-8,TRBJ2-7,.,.,TGTGCCATCAGTGACTTGGGGGGACTTGGGGAGCAGTACTTC,CAISDLGGLGEQYF
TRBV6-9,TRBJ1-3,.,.,TGTGCCAGCAGTTACACCAGGGGAGCCACTGGAAACACCATATATTTT,CASSYTRGATGNTIYF
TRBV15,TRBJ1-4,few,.,TGTGCCACCAGCCGAGACCGGGACCCAAGAGATGAAAAACTGTTTTTT,CATSRDRDPRDEKLFF
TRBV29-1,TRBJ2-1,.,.,TGCAGCGGAGGTCGGGGGCGTGCCTCCTACAATGAGCAGTTCTTC,CSGGRGRASYNEQFF
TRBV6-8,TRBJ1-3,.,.,TGTGCCAGCAGTAGGGACACCTCCTCTGGAAACACCATATATTTT,CASSRDTSSGNTIYF
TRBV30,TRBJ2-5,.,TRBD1,TGTGCCTGGAGACGTGGACAGGGGGCCCAAGAGACCCAGTACTTC,CAWRRGQGAQETQYF
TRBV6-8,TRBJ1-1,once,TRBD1,TGTGCCACCCATGTTATAGTTGGGGGGACAGGATGGAGAGAAAACACTGAAGCTTTCTTT,CATHVIVGGTGWRENTEAFF
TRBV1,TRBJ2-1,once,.,TGCGCCAGCAGCCATCTGGGCAGGTACAATGAGCAGTTCTTC,CASSHLGRYNEQFF
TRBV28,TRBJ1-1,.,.,TGTGCCAGCAGCCATCCGACATTGAACACTGAAGCTTTCTTT,CASSHPTLNTEAFF
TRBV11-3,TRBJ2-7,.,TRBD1,TGTGCCAGCAGGGAAGGGACAGGGATCGACGAGCAGTACTTC,CASREGTGIDEQYF
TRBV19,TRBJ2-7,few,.,TGTGCCAGTACTGATCGGACAAGCACCTACGAGCAGTACTTC,CASTDRTSTYEQYF
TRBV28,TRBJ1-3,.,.,TGTGCCAGCAGTTCCCCCCGGATAATCGCTGGAAACACCATATATTTT,CASSSPRIIAGNTIYF
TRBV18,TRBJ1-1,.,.,TGTGCCAGCTCTTTCCGGGGCACTGAAGCTTTCTTT,CASSFRGTEAFF